The rows below give T cell receptor beta chains drawn from one sample of a study of blood T cell repertoires in COVID-19. Assay used: immunoSEQ multiplex PCR; TCRdb lists only in-frame clones, some missing. The sample consists of around 160,000 clones, around four fifths of them appearing once. The sequenced sample was PBMCs or T cells enriched from blood (not recorded which). These receptor sequences come from a woman aged 55-70 years who had recovered from COVID-19. The CDR3 runs from the conserved cysteine through the conserved F or W. A D gene is named only where the DNA matches it firmly. Clone size, where shown, is once, few, many, or a class for clones that have expanded.

j_gene: TRBJ2-1; d_gene: TRBD2; v_gene: TRBV7-9; abundance: -; CDR3nt: TGTGCCAGCAGCCTCCGGATGGCGGGGGTCAATGAGCAGTTCTTC; CDR3aa: CASSLRMAGVNEQFF
j_gene: TRBJ1-2; d_gene: TRBD1; v_gene: TRBV5-4; abundance: -; CDR3nt: TGTGCCAGCAGCGCTAACAGGGGAGATGATGGCTACACCTTC; CDR3aa: CASSANRGDDGYTF
j_gene: TRBJ2-5; d_gene: -; v_gene: TRBV27; abundance: -; CDR3nt: TGTGCCAGCAGTTCGACCCAGGGGATAGGGGAGACCCAGTACTTC; CDR3aa: CASSSTQGIGETQYF
j_gene: TRBJ1-4; d_gene: TRBD1; v_gene: TRBV28; abundance: once; CDR3nt: TGTGCCAGCAGCCTGGGGACCAGGGGGCTAAGGTTTTTT; CDR3aa: CASSLGTRGLRFF
j_gene: TRBJ1-2; d_gene: TRBD1; v_gene: TRBV11-2; abundance: -; CDR3nt: TGTGCCAGCAGTTTGGGGATGAGATTCCGGGACAGCGGCTACACCTTC; CDR3aa: CASSLGMRFRDSGYTF
j_gene: TRBJ1-2; d_gene: TRBD1; v_gene: TRBV6-1; abundance: -; CDR3nt: TGTGCCAGCAGTGAACGTCGGACAGGGAACTATGGCTACACCTTC; CDR3aa: CASSERRTGNYGYTF
j_gene: TRBJ2-2; d_gene: -; v_gene: TRBV7-7; abundance: -; CDR3nt: TGTGCCAGCAGCGCAGGACGGACAGTTGCCACCGGGGAGCTGTTTTTT; CDR3aa: CASSAGRTVATGELFF
j_gene: TRBJ1-3; d_gene: -; v_gene: TRBV6-6; abundance: -; CDR3nt: TGTGCCAGCCGGTCGGGGGGAGGCCGTGGTGGAAACACCATATATTTT; CDR3aa: CASRSGGGRGGNTIYF
j_gene: TRBJ2-2; d_gene: TRBD1; v_gene: TRBV18; abundance: -; CDR3nt: TGTGCCAGCTCCGGGACAGGGACCAACACCGGGGAGCTGTTTTTT; CDR3aa: CASSGTGTNTGELFF
j_gene: TRBJ2-1; d_gene: -; v_gene: TRBV28; abundance: once; CDR3nt: TGTGCCAGCAGTTTAGGAGGGGGCCCCTATGAGCAGTTCTTC; CDR3aa: CASSLGGGPYEQFF
j_gene: TRBJ2-5; d_gene: TRBD2; v_gene: TRBV27; abundance: few; CDR3nt: TGTGCCAGCAGTTTCACTAGCGGGAGGGCCGGAGAGACCCAGTACTTC; CDR3aa: CASSFTSGRAGETQYF
j_gene: TRBJ2-5; d_gene: TRBD2; v_gene: TRBV3-1/TRBV3-2; abundance: -; CDR3nt: TGTGCCAGCAGCCAAGGGGGGGGGACCGGAGAGACCCAGTACTTC; CDR3aa: CASSQGGGTGETQYF
j_gene: TRBJ1-1; d_gene: TRBD1; v_gene: TRBV7-9; abundance: -; CDR3nt: TGTGCCAGCAGCTTACGCCAGGGGGACGGTGAAGCTTTCTTT; CDR3aa: CASSLRQGDGEAFF
j_gene: TRBJ1-3; d_gene: -; v_gene: TRBV5-1; abundance: -; CDR3nt: TGCGCCAGCAGCTTGCAAGGGAAGGGGAACACCATATATTTT; CDR3aa: CASSLQGKGNTIYF
j_gene: TRBJ2-3; d_gene: -; v_gene: TRBV19; abundance: few; CDR3nt: TGTGCCAGTAGTAGGCGGGGTGCCTCGGCAGATACGCAGTATTTT; CDR3aa: CASSRRGASADTQYF
j_gene: TRBJ2-5; d_gene: -; v_gene: TRBV5-5; abundance: -; CDR3nt: TGTGCCAGCAGCTCCCGAGGGACAAACCAAGAGACCCAGTACTTC; CDR3aa: CASSSRGTNQETQYF
j_gene: TRBJ1-3; d_gene: -; v_gene: TRBV5-1; abundance: -; CDR3nt: TGCGCCAGCTCCCTGAGGGAGCAGGAAGGTAGGGTCGCAGCCTCTGGAAACACCATATATTTT; CDR3aa: CASSLREQEGRVAASGNTIYF
j_gene: TRBJ2-1; d_gene: -; v_gene: TRBV6-5; abundance: -; CDR3nt: TGTGCCAGCAGTTATTTAGCGGCCACTCGGGCCAATGAGCAGTTCTTC; CDR3aa: CASSYLAATRANEQFF
j_gene: TRBJ2-4; d_gene: -; v_gene: TRBV18; abundance: -; CDR3nt: TGTGCCAGCTCACCGGCCCCCTCTTCCAAAAACATTCAGTACTTC; CDR3aa: CASSPAPSSKNIQYF
j_gene: TRBJ2-3; d_gene: -; v_gene: TRBV5-1; abundance: -; CDR3nt: TGCGCCAGCAGCCTCCAGGGGAGCACAGATACGCAGTATTTT; CDR3aa: CASSLQGSTDTQYF
j_gene: TRBJ1-6; d_gene: -; v_gene: TRBV5-1; abundance: -; CDR3nt: TGCGCCAGCCGCTCGTCTCTACGGTATTCACCCCTCCACTTT; CDR3aa: CASRSSLRYSPLHF
j_gene: TRBJ1-6; d_gene: TRBD1; v_gene: TRBV2; abundance: -; CDR3nt: TGTGCCAGCAGTCCAGGACAGGGCAGCTCCTATAATTCACCCCTCCACTTT; CDR3aa: CASSPGQGSSYNSPLHF
j_gene: TRBJ1-2; d_gene: -; v_gene: TRBV21-1; abundance: -; CDR3nt: TGTGCCAGCAGCAAAGCCCCAAACCTGAATGGGACAGCGAACTATGGCTACACCTTC; CDR3aa: CASSKAPNLNGTANYGYTF
j_gene: TRBJ1-6; d_gene: -; v_gene: TRBV2; abundance: once; CDR3nt: TGTGCCAGCAGTGAAGCGCCGGACAGTTCTAATTCACCCCTCCACTTT; CDR3aa: CASSEAPDSSNSPLHF
j_gene: TRBJ2-7; d_gene: -; v_gene: TRBV5-3; abundance: -; CDR3nt: TGTGCCAGACCCAAGCGGGAGCAGTACTTC; CDR3aa: CARPKREQYF
j_gene: TRBJ1-1; d_gene: TRBD1; v_gene: TRBV11-3; abundance: -; CDR3nt: TGTGCCAGCAGCTCTCGGGACAGGGGTCCAGACACTGAAGCTTTCTTT; CDR3aa: CASSSRDRGPDTEAFF
j_gene: TRBJ2-7; d_gene: TRBD1; v_gene: TRBV5-1; abundance: -; CDR3nt: TGCGCCAGCAGGTCCGGGACAGGGGGCCACGAGCAGTACTTC; CDR3aa: CASRSGTGGHEQYF
j_gene: TRBJ1-2; d_gene: -; v_gene: TRBV10-3; abundance: -; CDR3nt: TGTGCCATCAGTGGGGACCGGACAGTGGAAGACTATGGCTACACCTTC; CDR3aa: CAISGDRTVEDYGYTF
j_gene: TRBJ1-2; d_gene: -; v_gene: TRBV6-1; abundance: -; CDR3nt: TGTGCCAGCAGTGACGGGACTCTCCGCACCTTC; CDR3aa: CASSDGTLRTF
j_gene: TRBJ1-2; d_gene: TRBD1; v_gene: TRBV28; abundance: -; CDR3nt: TGTGCCAGCCGACAGGGTTCTGACTATGGCTACACCTTC; CDR3aa: CASRQGSDYGYTF
j_gene: TRBJ2-1; d_gene: TRBD2; v_gene: TRBV28; abundance: -; CDR3nt: TGTGCCAGCAGTGACGGCGGGAGCTTCTACAATGAGCAGTTCTTC; CDR3aa: CASSDGGSFYNEQFF
j_gene: TRBJ2-5; d_gene: TRBD1; v_gene: TRBV28; abundance: -; CDR3nt: TGTGCCAGCAGTTTATCCGGGACAGCCCAAGAGACCCAGTACTTC; CDR3aa: CASSLSGTAQETQYF
j_gene: TRBJ2-3; d_gene: -; v_gene: TRBV27; abundance: -; CDR3nt: TGTGCCAGCAGTTTATTTTTCCAGAACACAGATACGCAGTATTTT; CDR3aa: CASSLFFQNTDTQYF
j_gene: TRBJ1-2; d_gene: TRBD1; v_gene: TRBV5-1; abundance: once; CDR3nt: TGCGCCAGCAGCCCCGACAGGGGCAACTATGGCTACACCTTC; CDR3aa: CASSPDRGNYGYTF
j_gene: TRBJ2-3; d_gene: -; v_gene: TRBV20-1; abundance: -; CDR3nt: TGCAGTGCTAGTCACCGGGGGAGGACCACAGATACGCAGTATTTT; CDR3aa: CSASHRGRTTDTQYF
j_gene: TRBJ1-5; d_gene: TRBD1; v_gene: TRBV6-5; abundance: -; CDR3nt: TGTGCCAGCAGTTCCTACAGGGGACAGCCCCAGCATTTT; CDR3aa: CASSSYRGQPQHF
j_gene: TRBJ2-1; d_gene: TRBD2; v_gene: TRBV4-1; abundance: -; CDR3nt: TGCGCCAGCAGCCAACAAGGACTAGCGGGGGGGTCCAATGAGCAGTTCTTC; CDR3aa: CASSQQGLAGGSNEQFF
j_gene: TRBJ1-1; d_gene: -; v_gene: TRBV5-1; abundance: -; CDR3nt: TGCGCCAGCAGCTTGGTGACAGGTCCGAACACTGAAGCTTTCTTT; CDR3aa: CASSLVTGPNTEAFF
j_gene: TRBJ2-7; d_gene: -; v_gene: TRBV9; abundance: -; CDR3nt: TGTGCCAGCAGCGTAGAGCCCCAGGGAGGATCCGAGCAGTACTTC; CDR3aa: CASSVEPQGGSEQYF
j_gene: TRBJ1-2; d_gene: TRBD1; v_gene: TRBV19; abundance: -; CDR3nt: TGTGCCAGTAGCCTGCAGGGGGTCGGTGGCTACACCTTC; CDR3aa: CASSLQGVGGYTF
j_gene: TRBJ2-7; d_gene: TRBD2; v_gene: TRBV5-6; abundance: few; CDR3nt: TGTGCCAGCAGCTTGGGCGGGAGACTCCCCTACGAGCAGTACTTC; CDR3aa: CASSLGGRLPYEQYF
j_gene: TRBJ1-1; d_gene: -; v_gene: TRBV3-1/TRBV3-2; abundance: -; CDR3nt: TGTGCCAGCAGCCAAAGGGCGGGGAACACTGAAGCTTTCTTT; CDR3aa: CASSQRAGNTEAFF
j_gene: TRBJ1-2; d_gene: TRBD1; v_gene: TRBV10-3; abundance: -; CDR3nt: TGTGCCATCAGTAGGGACAGTGCCTCGGGCTACACCTTC; CDR3aa: CAISRDSASGYTF
j_gene: TRBJ1-2; d_gene: TRBD1; v_gene: TRBV16; abundance: -; CDR3nt: TGTGCCAGCAGTCAAACGCAGGGGGGACTGCGCGAGGGCTACACCTTC; CDR3aa: CASSQTQGGLREGYTF
j_gene: TRBJ1-1; d_gene: -; v_gene: TRBV9; abundance: -; CDR3nt: TGTGCCAGCAGCGTAGAGGCAGGGTCTGAAGCTTTCTTT; CDR3aa: CASSVEAGSEAFF
j_gene: TRBJ1-2; d_gene: -; v_gene: TRBV5-1; abundance: -; CDR3nt: TGCGCCAGCAGCTGGCCCCGAGAGGGCGGGAGCTATGGCTACACCTTC; CDR3aa: CASSWPREGGSYGYTF
j_gene: TRBJ1-1; d_gene: TRBD1; v_gene: TRBV2; abundance: -; CDR3nt: TGTGCCAGCAGTATACAGGGGGCCGGCGATGGCACTGAAGCTTTCTTT; CDR3aa: CASSIQGAGDGTEAFF
j_gene: TRBJ2-1; d_gene: TRBD2; v_gene: TRBV28; abundance: -; CDR3nt: TGTGCCAGCCTCCCCCTGGCGGGAGTATTGGATGAGCAGTTCTTC; CDR3aa: CASLPLAGVLDEQFF
j_gene: TRBJ2-7; d_gene: -; v_gene: TRBV2; abundance: -; CDR3nt: TGTGCCAGCAGTGAAAGAGCCTTTTACTACGAGCAGTACTTC; CDR3aa: CASSERAFYYEQYF
j_gene: TRBJ2-5; d_gene: -; v_gene: TRBV5-1; abundance: -; CDR3nt: TGCGCCAGCAGCTTCGGGGGAGAGACCCAGTACTTC; CDR3aa: CASSFGGETQYF
j_gene: TRBJ1-4; d_gene: -; v_gene: TRBV10-1; abundance: -; CDR3nt: TGCGCCAGCAGTGACGGGGGTAATGAAAAACTGTTTTTT; CDR3aa: CASSDGGNEKLFF
j_gene: TRBJ2-7; d_gene: -; v_gene: TRBV3-1/TRBV3-2; abundance: -; CDR3nt: TGTGCCAGCAGCCAATCCGAGCGGGCGGGAATCGAGCAGTACTTC; CDR3aa: CASSQSERAGIEQYF
j_gene: TRBJ2-7; d_gene: -; v_gene: TRBV5-1; abundance: -; CDR3nt: TGCGCCAGCAGCTTAGATGGGGGGGCCGGGAGGTCCTACGAGCAGTACTTC; CDR3aa: CASSLDGGAGRSYEQYF
j_gene: TRBJ1-1; d_gene: -; v_gene: TRBV18; abundance: -; CDR3nt: TGTGCCAGCACCGGAACGGCGGCCATGAACACTGAAGCTTTCTTT; CDR3aa: CASTGTAAMNTEAFF
j_gene: TRBJ1-2; d_gene: -; v_gene: TRBV6-1; abundance: -; CDR3nt: TGTGCCAGCAGTGAAGCGGGGCGGACAAACTATGGCTACACCTTC; CDR3aa: CASSEAGRTNYGYTF
j_gene: TRBJ2-2; d_gene: TRBD2; v_gene: TRBV9; abundance: -; CDR3nt: TGTGCCAGCAGCGTAGCTACTAGCGGGGTGAACACCGGGGAGCTGTTTTTT; CDR3aa: CASSVATSGVNTGELFF
j_gene: TRBJ2-7; d_gene: TRBD2; v_gene: TRBV7-2; abundance: -; CDR3nt: TGTGCCAGCAGCTCCCCGGGTATAACTTTTACGGGGGGGTACGAGCAGTACTTC; CDR3aa: CASSSPGITFTGGYEQYF
j_gene: TRBJ1-1; d_gene: -; v_gene: TRBV10-2; abundance: few; CDR3nt: TGCGCCAGCAGTGAGCCAGGACAAACTGAAGCTTTCTTT; CDR3aa: CASSEPGQTEAFF